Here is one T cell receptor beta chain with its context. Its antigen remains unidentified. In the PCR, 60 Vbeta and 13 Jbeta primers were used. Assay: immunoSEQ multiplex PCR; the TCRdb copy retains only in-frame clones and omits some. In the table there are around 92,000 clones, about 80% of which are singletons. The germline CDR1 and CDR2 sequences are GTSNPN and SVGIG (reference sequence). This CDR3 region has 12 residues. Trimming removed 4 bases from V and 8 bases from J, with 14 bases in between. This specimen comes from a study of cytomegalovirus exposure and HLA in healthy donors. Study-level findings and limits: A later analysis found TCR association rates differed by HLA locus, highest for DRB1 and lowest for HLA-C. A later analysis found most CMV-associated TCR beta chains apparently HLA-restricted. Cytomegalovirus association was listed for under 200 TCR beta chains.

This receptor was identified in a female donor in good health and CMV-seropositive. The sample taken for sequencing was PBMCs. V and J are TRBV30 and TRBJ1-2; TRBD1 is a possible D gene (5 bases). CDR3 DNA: TGTGCCTGGAAAGGGGCGGGGTGGGGCTACACCTTC. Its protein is CAWKGAGWGYTF. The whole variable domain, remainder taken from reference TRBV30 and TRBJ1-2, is SQTIHQWPATLVQPVGSPLSLECTVEGTSNPNLYWYRQAAGRGLQLLFYSVGIGQISSEVPQNLSASRPQDRQFILSSKKLLLSDSGFYLCAWKGAGWGYTFGSGTRLTVV.